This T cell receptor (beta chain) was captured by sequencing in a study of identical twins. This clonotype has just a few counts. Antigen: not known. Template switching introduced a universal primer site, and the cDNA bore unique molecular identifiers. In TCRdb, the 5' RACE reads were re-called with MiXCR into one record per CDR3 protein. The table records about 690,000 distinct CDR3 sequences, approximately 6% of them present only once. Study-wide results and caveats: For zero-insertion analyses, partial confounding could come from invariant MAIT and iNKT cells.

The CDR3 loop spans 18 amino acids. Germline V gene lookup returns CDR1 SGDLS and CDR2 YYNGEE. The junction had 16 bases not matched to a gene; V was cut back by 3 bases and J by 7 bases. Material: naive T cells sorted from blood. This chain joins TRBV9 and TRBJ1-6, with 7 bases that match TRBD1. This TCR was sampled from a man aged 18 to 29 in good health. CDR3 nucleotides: TGTGCCAGCAGCGCGTCGCTTGGGGGCAAGGGGGCCAATTCACCCCTCCACTTT. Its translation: CASSASLGGKGANSPLHF.